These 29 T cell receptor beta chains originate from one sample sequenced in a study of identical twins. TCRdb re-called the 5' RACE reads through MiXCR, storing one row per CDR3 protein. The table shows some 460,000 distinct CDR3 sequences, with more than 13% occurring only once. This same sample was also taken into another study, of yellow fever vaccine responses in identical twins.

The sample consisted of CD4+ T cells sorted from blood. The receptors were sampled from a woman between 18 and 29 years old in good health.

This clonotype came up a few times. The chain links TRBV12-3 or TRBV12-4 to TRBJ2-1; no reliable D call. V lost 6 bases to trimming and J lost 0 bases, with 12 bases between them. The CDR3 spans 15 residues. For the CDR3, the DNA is TGTGCCAGCAGCCTTCAGAGGAGCTCCTACAATGAGCAGTTCTTC. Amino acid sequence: CASSLQRSSYNEQFF.

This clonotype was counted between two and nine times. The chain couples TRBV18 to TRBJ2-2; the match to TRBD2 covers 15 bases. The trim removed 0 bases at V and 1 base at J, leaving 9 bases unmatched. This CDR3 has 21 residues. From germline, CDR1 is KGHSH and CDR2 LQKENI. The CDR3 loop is CASSPPLGLAGGPLNTGELFF. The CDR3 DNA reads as TGTGCCAGCTCACCACCGCTAGGACTAGCGGGAGGGCCCTTGAACACCGGGGAGCTGTTTTTT.

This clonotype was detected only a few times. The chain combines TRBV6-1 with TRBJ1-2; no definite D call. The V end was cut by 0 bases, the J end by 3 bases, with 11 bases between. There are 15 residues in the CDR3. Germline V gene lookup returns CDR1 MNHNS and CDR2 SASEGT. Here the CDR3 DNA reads TGTGCCAGCAGTGAAGCGGGTTTTGGATACTATGGCTACACCTTC. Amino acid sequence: CASSEAGFGYYGYTF.

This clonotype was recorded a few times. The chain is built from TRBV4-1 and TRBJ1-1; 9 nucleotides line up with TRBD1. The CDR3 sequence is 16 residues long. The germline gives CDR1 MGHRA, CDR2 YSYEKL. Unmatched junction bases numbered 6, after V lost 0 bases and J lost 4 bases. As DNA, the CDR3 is TGCGCCAGCAGCCAAGACACAGGGGGCGCGCGCACTGAAGCTTTCTTT. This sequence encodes CASSQDTGGARTEAFF.

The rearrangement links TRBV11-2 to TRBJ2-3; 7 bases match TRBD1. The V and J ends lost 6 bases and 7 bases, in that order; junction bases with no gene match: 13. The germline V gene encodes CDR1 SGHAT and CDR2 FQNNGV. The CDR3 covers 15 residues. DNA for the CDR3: TGTGCCAGCAGATTTTCCGGGACAGAAGTTTATACGCAGTATTTT. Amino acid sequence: CASRFSGTEVYTQYF.

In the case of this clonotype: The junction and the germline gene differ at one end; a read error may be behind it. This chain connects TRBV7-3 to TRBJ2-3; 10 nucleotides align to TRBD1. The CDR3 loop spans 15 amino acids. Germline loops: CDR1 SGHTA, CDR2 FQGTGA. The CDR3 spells CASSLTGTGEDTQYF. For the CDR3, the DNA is TGTGCCAGCAGCCTAACCGGGACAGGGGAAGATACGCAGTATTTT. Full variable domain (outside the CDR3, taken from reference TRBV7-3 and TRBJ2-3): GAGVSQTPSNKVTEKGKYVELRCDPISGHTALYWYRQSLGQGPEFLIYFQGTGAADDSGLPNDRFFAVRPEGSVSTLKIQRTERGDSAVYLCASSLTGTGEDTQYFGPGTRLTVL.

CDR3 sequence reads: CASREVAETQYF. CDR3 in DNA: TGCGCCAGCAGAGAAGTTGCGGAGACCCAGTACTTC. The chain is built from TRBV10-2 and TRBJ2-5, with D hard to call. Trimming removed 6 bases from V and 5 bases from J, with 10 bases in between. Per germline, CDR1 WSHSY and CDR2 SAAADI. The CDR3 totals 12 residues.

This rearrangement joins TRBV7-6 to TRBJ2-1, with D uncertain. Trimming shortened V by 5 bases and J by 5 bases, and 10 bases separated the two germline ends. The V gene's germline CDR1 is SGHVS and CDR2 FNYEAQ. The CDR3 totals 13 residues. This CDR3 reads CASSATLDNEQFF. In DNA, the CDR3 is TGTGCCAGCAGCGCAACCCTAGACAATGAGCAGTTCTTC.

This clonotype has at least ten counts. The CDR3 protein is CASEGAGANVLTF. The CDR3 DNA sequence: TGTGCCAGCGAGGGAGCTGGGGCCAACGTCCTGACTTTC. This chain uses TRBV12-3 or TRBV12-4 with TRBJ2-6, with D possibly TRBD2 on 5 matching bases. The CDR3 loop spans 13 amino acids. The germline V and J ends were trimmed by 8 bases and 2 bases, with 7 bases remaining between them.

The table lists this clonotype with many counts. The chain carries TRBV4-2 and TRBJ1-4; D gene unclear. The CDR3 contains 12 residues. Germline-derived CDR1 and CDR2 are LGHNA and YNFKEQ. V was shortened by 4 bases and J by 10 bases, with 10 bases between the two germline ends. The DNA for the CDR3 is TGTGCCAGCAGCCGATCAAAAGTAAAACTGTTTTTT. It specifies CASSRSKVKLFF.

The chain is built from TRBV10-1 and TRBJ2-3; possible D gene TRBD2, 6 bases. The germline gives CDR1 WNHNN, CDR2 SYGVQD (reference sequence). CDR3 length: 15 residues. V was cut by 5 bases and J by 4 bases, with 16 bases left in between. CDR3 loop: CASSKRETTADTQYF. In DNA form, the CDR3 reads TGCGCCAGCAGTAAACGGGAGACGACGGCAGATACGCAGTATTTT.

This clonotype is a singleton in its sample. The CDR3 DNA follows: TGTGCCAGCAGCTATCTAGCGGGGGAAAACATTCAGTACTTC. Translating it yields CASSYLAGENIQYF. The chain carries TRBV3-1 and TRBJ2-4; TRBD2 matches at 10 bases. Germline assignment: CDR1 LGHDT and CDR2 YNNKEL (reference sequence). CDR3 length equals 14 residues. V lost 5 bases and J lost 5; bases outside the gene matches: 3. The entire variable domain, with the rest obtained from reference TRBV3-1 and TRBJ2-4, is as follows: DTAVSQTPKYLVTQMGNDKSIKCEQNLGHDTMYWYKQDSKKFLKIMFSYNNKELIINETVPNRFSPKSPDKAHLNLHINSLELGDSAVYFCASSYLAGENIQYFGAGTRLSVL.

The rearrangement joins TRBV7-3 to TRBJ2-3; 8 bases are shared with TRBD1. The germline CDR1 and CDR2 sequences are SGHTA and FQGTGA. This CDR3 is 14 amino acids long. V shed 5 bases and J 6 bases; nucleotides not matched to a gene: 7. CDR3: CASSGTGPMDTQYF. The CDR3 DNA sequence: TGTGCCAGCAGCGGGACAGGACCGATGGATACGCAGTATTTT.

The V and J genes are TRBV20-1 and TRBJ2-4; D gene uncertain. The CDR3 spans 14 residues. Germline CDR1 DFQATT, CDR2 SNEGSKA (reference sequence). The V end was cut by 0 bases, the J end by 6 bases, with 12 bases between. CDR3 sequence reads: CSARDSTGPNIQYF. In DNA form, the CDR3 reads TGCAGTGCTAGAGATTCTACCGGGCCAAACATTCAGTACTTC.

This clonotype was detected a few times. CDR3 DNA sequence: TGTGCCAGCAGATCCCCTGCGGGGGCCAACGTCCTGACTTTC. Encoded protein: CASRSPAGANVLTF. The chain employs TRBV6-2 or TRBV6-3 and TRBJ2-6; unclear D gene. The CDR3 consists of 14 residues. Germline V gene lookup returns CDR1 MNHEY and CDR2 SVGEGT. V gave up 6 bases and J gave up 4 bases, with 10 bases separating them.

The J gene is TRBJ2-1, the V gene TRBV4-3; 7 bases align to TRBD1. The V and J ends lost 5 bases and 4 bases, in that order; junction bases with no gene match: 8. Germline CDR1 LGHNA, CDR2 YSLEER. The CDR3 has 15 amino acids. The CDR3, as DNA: TGCGCCAGCAGCTCCGGACAGGTGCTATACAATGAGCAGTTCTTC. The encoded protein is CASSSGQVLYNEQFF.

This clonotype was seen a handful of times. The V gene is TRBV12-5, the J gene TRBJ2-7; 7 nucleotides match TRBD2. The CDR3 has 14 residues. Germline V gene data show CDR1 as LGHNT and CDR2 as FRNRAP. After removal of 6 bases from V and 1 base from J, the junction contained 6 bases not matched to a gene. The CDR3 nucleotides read TGTGCTAGTGGACCGGTAGCGGGTTCCTACGAGCAGTACTTC. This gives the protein CASGPVAGSYEQYF.

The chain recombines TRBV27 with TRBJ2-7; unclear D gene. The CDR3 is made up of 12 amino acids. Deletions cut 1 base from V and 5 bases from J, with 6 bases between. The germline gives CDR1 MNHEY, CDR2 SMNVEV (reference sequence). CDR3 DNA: TGTGCCAGCAGTTTATTGAGCCACGAGCAGTACTTC. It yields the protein CASSLLSHEQYF.

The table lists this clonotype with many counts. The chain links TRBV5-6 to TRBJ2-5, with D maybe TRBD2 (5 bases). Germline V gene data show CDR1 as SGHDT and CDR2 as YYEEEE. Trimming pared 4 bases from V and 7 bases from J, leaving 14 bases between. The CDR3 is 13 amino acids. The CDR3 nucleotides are TGTGCCAGCAGCCTGTCTAGCCTTGCGACCCAGTACTTC. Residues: CASSLSSLATQYF.

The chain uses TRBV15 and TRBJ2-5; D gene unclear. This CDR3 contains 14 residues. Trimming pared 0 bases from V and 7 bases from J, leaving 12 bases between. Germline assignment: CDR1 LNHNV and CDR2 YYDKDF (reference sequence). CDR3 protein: CATSRDWDKRTQYF. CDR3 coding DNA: TGTGCCACCAGCAGAGATTGGGATAAGAGGACCCAGTACTTC.

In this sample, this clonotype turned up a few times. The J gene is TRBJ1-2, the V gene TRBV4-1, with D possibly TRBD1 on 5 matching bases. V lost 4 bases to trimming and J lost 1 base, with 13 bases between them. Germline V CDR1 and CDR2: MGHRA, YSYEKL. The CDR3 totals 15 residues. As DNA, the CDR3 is TGCGCCAGCAGCCGGGAGGCAGGGCTTAACTATGGCTACACCTTC. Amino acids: CASSREAGLNYGYTF.

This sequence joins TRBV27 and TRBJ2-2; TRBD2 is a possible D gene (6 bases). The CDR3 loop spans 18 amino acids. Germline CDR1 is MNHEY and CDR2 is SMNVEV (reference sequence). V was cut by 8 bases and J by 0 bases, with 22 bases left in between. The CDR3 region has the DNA TGTGCCAGCGGTTCCTTGAGGGGCGGGAATACGAACACCGGGGAGCTGTTTTTT. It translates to CASGSLRGGNTNTGELFF.

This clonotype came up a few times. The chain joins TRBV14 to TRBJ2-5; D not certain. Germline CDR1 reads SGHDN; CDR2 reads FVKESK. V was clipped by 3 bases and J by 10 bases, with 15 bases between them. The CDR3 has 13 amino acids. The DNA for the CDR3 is TGTGCCAGCAGCCACACCAACCGGGCGAACCAGTACTTC. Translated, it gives CASSHTNRANQYF.

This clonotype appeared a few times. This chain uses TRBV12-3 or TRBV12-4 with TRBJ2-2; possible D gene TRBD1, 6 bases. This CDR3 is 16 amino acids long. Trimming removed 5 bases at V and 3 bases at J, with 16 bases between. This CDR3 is CASSKLRDTYTGELFF. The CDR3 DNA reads TGTGCCAGCAGTAAACTCCGGGACACATACACCGGGGAGCTGTTTTTT.

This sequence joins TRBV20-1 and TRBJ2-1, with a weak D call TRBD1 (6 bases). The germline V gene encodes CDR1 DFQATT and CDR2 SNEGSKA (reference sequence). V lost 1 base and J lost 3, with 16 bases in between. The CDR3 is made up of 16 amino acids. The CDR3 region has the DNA TGCAGTGCTAGAGGGACAGACGCTCTCCACTACAATGAGCAGTTCTTC. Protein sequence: CSARGTDALHYNEQFF.

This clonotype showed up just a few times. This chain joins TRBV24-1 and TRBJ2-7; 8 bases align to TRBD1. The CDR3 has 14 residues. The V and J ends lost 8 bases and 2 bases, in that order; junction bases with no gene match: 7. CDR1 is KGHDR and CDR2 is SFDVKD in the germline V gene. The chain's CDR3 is CATTKDRDAYEQYF. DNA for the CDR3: TGTGCCACCACCAAGGACAGGGACGCCTACGAGCAGTACTTC.

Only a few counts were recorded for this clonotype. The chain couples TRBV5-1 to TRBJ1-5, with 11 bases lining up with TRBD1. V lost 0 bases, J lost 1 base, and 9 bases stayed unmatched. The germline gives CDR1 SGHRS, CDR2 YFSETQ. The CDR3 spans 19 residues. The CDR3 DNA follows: TGCGCCAGCAGCTTGGGACCTGGGACAGGGGGTTCGAGCAATCAGCCCCAGCATTTT. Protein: CASSLGPGTGGSSNQPQHF.

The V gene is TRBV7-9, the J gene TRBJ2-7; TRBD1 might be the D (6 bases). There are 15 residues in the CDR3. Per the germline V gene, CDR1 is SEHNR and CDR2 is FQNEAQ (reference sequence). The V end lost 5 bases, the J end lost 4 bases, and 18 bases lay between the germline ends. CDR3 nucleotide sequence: TGTGCCAGCAGCCTTATGACAGGCAATGGATACGAGCAGTACTTC. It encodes CASSLMTGNGYEQYF. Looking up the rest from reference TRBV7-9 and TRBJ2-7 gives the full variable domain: DTGVSQNPRHKITKRGQNVTFRCDPISEHNRLYWYRQTLGQGPEFLTYFQNEAQLEKSRLLSDRFSAERPKGSFSTLEIQRTEQGDSAMYLCASSLMTGNGYEQYFGPGTRLTVT.

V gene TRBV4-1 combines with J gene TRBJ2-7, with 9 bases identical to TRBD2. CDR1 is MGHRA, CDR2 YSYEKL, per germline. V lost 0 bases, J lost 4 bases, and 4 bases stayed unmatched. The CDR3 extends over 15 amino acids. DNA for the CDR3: TGCGCCAGCAGCCAAGAGGCGCGGGAGGGTTACGAGCAGTACTTC. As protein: CASSQEAREGYEQYF.